The 18 T cell receptor beta chains below come from one sample, sequenced in a study of persistence of HIV-infected CD4 T cells. Cells were stimulated with overlapping HIV-1 Gag 15-mer peptides. CD4+ T cells upregulating both CD40 ligand and CD69 were sorted as responding cells. This was the immunoSEQ version 4 assay in survey mode. Here immunoSEQ multiplex PCR was the method, and the copy in TCRdb shows in-frame clones only, minus some. The sample includes about 10,000 clones, approximately 86% seen only once; the top ten take roughly 2%. Their target antigens are unknown. This specimen was CD4+ T cells sorted from PBMCs after approximately 19-hour stimulation, taken from a patient who received antiretroviral therapy. The receptors originated from an adult woman with HIV who was CMV-seropositive.

This clone was recorded only once. The rearrangement links TRBV9 to TRBJ2-2; a weak D match, TRBD2 (7 bases). Germline CDR1 reads SGDLS; CDR2 reads YYNGEE. The CDR3 has 16 amino acids. V lost 4 bases and J lost 7, with 20 bases in between. CDR3 loop: CASSPRRGGAGGELFF. For the CDR3, the DNA is TGTGCCAGCAGCCCACGGAGGGGGGGGGCCGGCGGGGAGCTGTTTTTT.

The chain joins TRBV5-6 to TRBJ2-7, with D possibly matching TRBD1 (6 bases). The CDR3 consists of 16 residues. Germline-derived CDR1 and CDR2 are SGHDT and YYEEEE. V lost 0 bases to trimming and J lost 3 bases, with 16 bases between them. Here the CDR3 DNA reads TGTGCCAGCAGCTTGGCCTCGAGGGGGTTAGTCTACGAGCAGTACTTC. Residues: CASSLASRGLVYEQYF.

This clone was counted a single time. DNA of the CDR3: TGTGCCAGTAGTTCGCAGGGGGCCTATGGCTACACCTTC. Its translation: CASSSQGAYGYTF. The chain links TRBV19 to TRBJ1-2, with 8 positions matching TRBD1. Germline CDR1 is LNHDA and CDR2 is SQIVND (reference sequence). The CDR3 has 13 amino acids. V shed 5 bases and J 4 bases; nucleotides not matched to a gene: 3. The complete variable domain, with remaining parts taken from reference TRBV19 and TRBJ1-2, reads DGGITQSPKYLFRKEGQNVTLSCEQNLNHDAMYWYRQDPGQGLRLIYYSQIVNDFQKGDIAEGYSVSREKKESFPLTVTSAQKNPTAFYLCASSSQGAYGYTFGSGTRLTVV.

J is TRBJ1-2 and V is TRBV28; TRBD1 matches at 7 bases. The germline V gene has CDR1 MDHEN and CDR2 SYDVKM. This CDR3 is built from 16 residues. Trimming removed 4 bases from V and 1 base from J; junction bases left unmatched: 9. CDR3 sequence (DNA): TGTGCCAGCAGTTCACTCCCGACAGGGAGTAACTATGGCTACACCTTC. This codes for CASSSLPTGSNYGYTF.

CDR3 nucleotide sequence: TGTGCCAGCAGCCCCTCGGGGGGACAGGGGGCACGAAACACCATATATTTT. Its translation is CASSPSGGQGARNTIYF. J is TRBJ1-3 and V is TRBV28; TRBD1 matches 12 bases. The germline V gene encodes CDR1 MDHEN and CDR2 SYDVKM. The V and J ends lost 6 bases and 5 bases, in that order; junction bases with no gene match: 11. The length of the CDR3 is 17 residues.

V and J are TRBV3-1 (or the pseudogene TRBV3-2) and TRBJ2-7; D not certain. V lost 6 bases, J lost 1 base, and 16 bases lay in between. Germline V gene data show CDR1 as LGHDT and CDR2 as YNNKEL (reference sequence). The CDR3 consists of 15 residues. CDR3 residues: CASSPSLLGSYEQYF. Here the CDR3 DNA reads TGTGCCAGCAGTCCGTCCCTCCTTGGATCCTACGAGCAGTACTTC.

The CDR3, as DNA: TGCGCCAGCAGCCAGAGGGACAGGGGTTACACTGAAGCTTTCTTT. Residues: CASSQRDRGYTEAFF. This sequence joins TRBV4-3 and TRBJ1-1, with 10 bases fitting TRBD1. Losses at the gene ends were 3 bases for V and 3 bases for J; bases not matched to a gene: 4. The germline V gene has CDR1 LGHNA and CDR2 YSLEER. This CDR3 is 15 amino acids long.

The chain is built from TRBV28 and TRBJ2-7; 9 bases map to TRBD2. The CDR3 runs to 14 residues. After removal of 2 bases from V and 2 bases from J, the junction contained 1 base not matched to a gene. Germline V gives CDR1 MDHEN, CDR2 SYDVKM. CDR3: CASSLAGGAYEQYF. CDR3 DNA: TGTGCCAGCAGTTTAGCGGGAGGGGCCTACGAGCAGTACTTC.

This clone was seen a handful of times. The chain combines TRBV5-1 with TRBJ1-1, with a possible D match to TRBD1 (6 bases). CDR1 and CDR2 from the germline V gene are SGHRS and YFSETQ. This CDR3 comprises 13 residues. Trimming shortened V by 6 bases and J by 2 bases, and 11 bases separated the two germline ends. Written as DNA, the CDR3 is TGCGCCAGCAATCTGGACAGCAACACTGAAGCTTTCTTT. Its translation: CASNLDSNTEAFF.

The J gene is TRBJ2-1, the V gene TRBV6-6; D is unresolved. The CDR3 totals 14 residues. Trimming took off 2 bases at V and 7 bases at J, with 12 bases between the two ends. Germline V gene sequence: CDR1 MNHNY, CDR2 SVGAGI (reference sequence). The CDR3 coding sequence is TGTGCCAGCAGTTACGGGGTACCTCAAAATGAGCAGTTCTTC. Its protein is CASSYGVPQNEQFF.

The chain employs TRBV28 and TRBJ1-5; no reliable D call. The CDR3 extends over 12 amino acids. Trimming pared 7 bases from V and 7 bases from J, leaving 11 bases between. Germline V gene lookup returns CDR1 MDHEN and CDR2 SYDVKM. In DNA form, the CDR3 reads TGTGCCAGCACCACTTCGGGGCAGCCCCAGCATTTT. Translation: CASTTSGQPQHF.

V and J are TRBV4-3 and TRBJ1-5, with D unresolved. There are 15 residues in the CDR3. V was clipped by 1 base and J by 4 bases, with 11 bases between them. From germline, CDR1 is LGHNA and CDR2 YSLEER. The CDR3 reads CASSQGGLKNQPQHF. The CDR3, as DNA: TGCGCCAGCAGCCAAGGGGGTTTGAAGAATCAGCCCCAGCATTTT.

The chain employs TRBV24-1 and TRBJ1-1; D gene uncertain. The CDR3 is 11 amino acids. Trimming removed 8 bases at V and 4 bases at J, with 7 bases between. Germline values: CDR1 KGHDR, CDR2 SFDVKD. The CDR3 region has the DNA TGTGCCACCAAATCGGGCACTGAAGCTTTCTTT. Its protein product is CATKSGTEAFF.

The chain is built from TRBV10-1 and TRBJ1-1, with D uncertain. The CDR3 is made up of 13 amino acids. Germline CDR1 and CDR2: WNHNN and SYGVQD (reference sequence). Trimming cost V 7 bases and J 1 base, with 10 bases left between them. CDR3 nucleotides: TGCGCCAGCAAGGTGGGCAGGAACACTGAAGCTTTCTTT. Protein: CASKVGRNTEAFF.

A few counts support this clone. The chain joins TRBV10-1 to TRBJ1-1; a weak D match, TRBD1 (6 bases). V was trimmed by 5 bases and J by 1 base, leaving 8 bases between them. Germline lookup yields CDR1 WNHNN and CDR2 SYGVQD (reference sequence). The CDR3 has 13 residues. The CDR3 protein is CASSWTENTEAFF. The DNA of the CDR3 is TGCGCCAGCAGTTGGACAGAGAACACTGAAGCTTTCTTT.

This chain uses TRBV28 with TRBJ1-2; no definite D call. The CDR3 length is 11 residues. CDR1 is MDHEN and CDR2 is SYDVKM in the germline V gene. Trimming left V 6 bases short and J 7 bases short, with 9 bases between. The CDR3 region is CASSSQSGYTF. CDR3 nucleotides: TGTGCCAGCAGCTCTCAGAGTGGCTACACCTTC.

The V gene is TRBV27, the J gene TRBJ1-2; 9 bases agree with TRBD1. Germline V gives CDR1 MNHEY, CDR2 SMNVEV (reference sequence). This CDR3 has 16 residues. J was trimmed by 5 bases and V by 4 bases; bases with no gene match: 11. DNA of the CDR3: TGTGCCAGCAGTTCCACATCCACAGGGGGCGCTTATGGCTACACCTTC. Translation: CASSSTSTGGAYGYTF.

The chain has TRBV6-2 or TRBV6-3 and TRBJ2-3; 9 nucleotides match TRBD1. V lost 4 bases, J lost 3 bases, and 5 bases stayed unmatched. The V gene's germline CDR1 is MNHEY and CDR2 SVGEGT. The CDR3 runs 15 residues. This chain's CDR3 is CASSSRDRVTDTQYF. CDR3 sequence (DNA): TGTGCCAGCAGTTCTCGGGACAGGGTGACAGATACGCAGTATTTT.